This T cell receptor (beta chain) was recorded in a study of blood T cell repertoires in COVID-19. This clone was seen a handful of times. V shed 2 bases and J shed 3 bases, with 7 bases lying between them. This CDR3 region has 13 residues. Germline CDR1 is SQVTM and CDR2 is ANQGSEA. TCRdb's table, derived via immunoSEQ multiplex PCR, lists solely in-frame clones and lacks some. The table includes some 250,000 clones, approximately 83% detected once. Sequenced: peripheral blood. The chain couples TRBV29-1 to TRBJ2-2, with a weak D call TRBD1 (5 bases). This sequence originates from a man in his forties with acute or convalescent COVID-19. The CDR3 DNA sequence: TGCAGCGTTGAAACAGGATACACCGGGGAGCTGTTTTTT. It yields the protein CSVETGYTGELFF.